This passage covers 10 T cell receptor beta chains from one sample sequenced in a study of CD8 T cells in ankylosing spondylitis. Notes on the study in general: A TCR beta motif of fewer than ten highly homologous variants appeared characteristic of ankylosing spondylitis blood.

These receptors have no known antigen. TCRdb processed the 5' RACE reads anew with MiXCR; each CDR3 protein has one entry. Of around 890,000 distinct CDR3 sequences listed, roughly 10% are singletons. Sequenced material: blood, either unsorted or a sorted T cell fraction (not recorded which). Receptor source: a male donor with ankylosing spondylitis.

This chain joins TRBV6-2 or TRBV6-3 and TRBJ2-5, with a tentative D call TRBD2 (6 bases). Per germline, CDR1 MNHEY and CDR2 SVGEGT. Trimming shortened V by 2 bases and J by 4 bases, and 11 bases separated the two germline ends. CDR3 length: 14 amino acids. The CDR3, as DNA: TGTGCCAGCAGTTACCGGGACTTATTAGAGACCCAGTACTTC. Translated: CASSYRDLLETQYF.

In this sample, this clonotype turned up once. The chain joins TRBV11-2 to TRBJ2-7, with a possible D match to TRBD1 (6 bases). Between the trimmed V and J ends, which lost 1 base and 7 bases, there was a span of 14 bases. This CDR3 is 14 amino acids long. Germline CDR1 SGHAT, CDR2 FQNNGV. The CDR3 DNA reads TGTGCCAGCAGCTTAGCCACAGGGTTTAGTGAGCAGTACTTC. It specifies CASSLATGFSEQYF.

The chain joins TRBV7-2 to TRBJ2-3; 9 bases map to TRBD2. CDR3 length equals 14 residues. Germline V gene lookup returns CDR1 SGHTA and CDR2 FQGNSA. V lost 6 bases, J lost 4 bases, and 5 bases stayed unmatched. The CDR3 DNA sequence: TGTGCCAGCAGTCGCGGGGGGGGCGCAGATACGCAGTATTTT. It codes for CASSRGGGADTQYF.

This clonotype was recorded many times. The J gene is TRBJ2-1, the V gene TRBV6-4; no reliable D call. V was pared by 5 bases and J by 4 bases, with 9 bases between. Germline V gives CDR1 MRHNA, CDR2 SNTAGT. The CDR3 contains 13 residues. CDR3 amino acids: CASSQTEYNEQFF. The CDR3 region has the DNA TGTGCCAGCAGTCAAACAGAGTACAATGAGCAGTTCTTC.

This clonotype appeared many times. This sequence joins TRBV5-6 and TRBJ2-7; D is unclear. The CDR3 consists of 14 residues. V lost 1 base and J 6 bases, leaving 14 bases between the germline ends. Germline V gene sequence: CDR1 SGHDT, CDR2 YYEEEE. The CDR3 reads CASSLIDTYVEQYF. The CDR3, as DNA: TGTGCCAGCAGCTTGATTGACACGTACGTCGAGCAGTACTTC.

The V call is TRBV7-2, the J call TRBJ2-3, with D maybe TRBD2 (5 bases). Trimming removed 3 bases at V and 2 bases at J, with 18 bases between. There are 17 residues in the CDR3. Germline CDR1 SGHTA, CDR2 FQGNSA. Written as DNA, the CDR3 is TGTGCCAGCAGCTTCGGGGTGGCTGCGGGCACCACAGATACGCAGTATTTT. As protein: CASSFGVAAGTTDTQYF. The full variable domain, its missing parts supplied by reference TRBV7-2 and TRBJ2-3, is GAGVSQSPSNKVTEKGKDVELRCDPISGHTALYWYRQSLGQGLEFLIYFQGNSAPDKSGLPSDRFSAERTGGSVSTLTIQRTQQEDSAVYLCASSFGVAAGTTDTQYFGPGTRLTVL.

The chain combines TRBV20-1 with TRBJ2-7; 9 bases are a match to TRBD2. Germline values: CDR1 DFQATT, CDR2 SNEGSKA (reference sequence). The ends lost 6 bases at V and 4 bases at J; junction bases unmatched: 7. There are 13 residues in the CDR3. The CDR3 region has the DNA TGCAGTGCCCTAGCGGGGATAGGATACGAGCAGTACTTC. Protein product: CSALAGIGYEQYF.

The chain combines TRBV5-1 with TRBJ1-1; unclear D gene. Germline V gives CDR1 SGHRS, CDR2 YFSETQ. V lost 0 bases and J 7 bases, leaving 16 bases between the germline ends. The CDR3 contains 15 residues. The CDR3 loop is CASSLANRPDGEAFF. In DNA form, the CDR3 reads TGCGCCAGCAGCTTGGCCAACCGGCCGGACGGTGAAGCTTTCTTT.

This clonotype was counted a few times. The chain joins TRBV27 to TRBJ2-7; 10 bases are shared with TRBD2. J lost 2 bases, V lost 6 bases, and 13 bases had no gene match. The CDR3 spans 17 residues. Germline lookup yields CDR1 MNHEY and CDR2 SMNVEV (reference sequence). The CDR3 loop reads CASRPTLTSGTTYEQYF. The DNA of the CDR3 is TGTGCCAGCAGACCAACCCTCACTAGCGGGACGACCTACGAGCAGTACTTC.

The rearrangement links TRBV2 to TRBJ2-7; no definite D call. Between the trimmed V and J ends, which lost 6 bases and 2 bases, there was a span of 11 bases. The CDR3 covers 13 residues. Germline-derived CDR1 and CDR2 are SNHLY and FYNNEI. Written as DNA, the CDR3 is TGTGCCAGCAGACCCTTAGGACCCTACGAGCAGTACTTC. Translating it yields CASRPLGPYEQYF.